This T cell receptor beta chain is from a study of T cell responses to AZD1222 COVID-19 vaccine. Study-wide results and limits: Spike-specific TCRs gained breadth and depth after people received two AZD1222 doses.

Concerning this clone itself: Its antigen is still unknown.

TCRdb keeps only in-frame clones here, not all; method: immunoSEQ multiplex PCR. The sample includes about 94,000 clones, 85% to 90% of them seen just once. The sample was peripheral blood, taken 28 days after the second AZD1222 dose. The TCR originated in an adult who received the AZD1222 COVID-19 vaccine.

The CDR3 nucleotides read TGCGGAGGACTAGTTCAAGAGACCCAGTACTTC. Amino acid sequence: CGGLVQETQYF. The chain links TRBV20-1 to TRBJ2-5; TRBD2 matches 7 bases. Germline CDR1 is DFQATT and CDR2 is SNEGSKA (reference sequence). The CDR3 length is 11 residues.